Below, 29 T cell receptor beta chains from the same sample are listed, as sequenced in a study of blood T cell repertoires in COVID-19. Sequenced by immunoSEQ multiplex PCR; TCRdb stores in-frame clones only, minus some. The table includes hundreds of thousands of clones, about 90% detected once. Source material: peripheral blood. The receptors here all came from a man between 18 and 29 years old with active or convalescent COVID-19.

CDR3 residues: CAISDVGGAIEQFF. The CDR3, as DNA: TGTGCCATCAGTGACGTAGGGGGCGCGATTGAGCAGTTCTTC. The genes are TRBV10-3 and TRBJ2-1, with 7 bases fitting TRBD1. The CDR3 runs to 14 residues. Unmatched junction bases numbered 8, after V lost 3 bases and J lost 9 bases. CDR1 ENHRY and CDR2 SYGVKD come from the germline V gene.

The genes are TRBV7-2 and TRBJ1-2; tentative D call: TRBD1 (6 bases). CDR3 size: 15 residues. V was shortened by 5 bases and J by 0 bases, with 13 bases between the two germline ends. The germline V gene has CDR1 SGHTA and CDR2 FQGNSA. Written as DNA, the CDR3 is TGTGCCAGCAGCATGAACAGGGAGCCTAACTATGGCTACACCTTC. Its translation is CASSMNREPNYGYTF.

This chain links TRBV28 with TRBJ2-1, with 16 bases aligning to TRBD2. The V and J ends lost 4 bases and 6 bases, in that order; junction bases with no gene match: 3. The CDR3 length is 16 residues. The germline V gene encodes CDR1 MDHEN and CDR2 SYDVKM. The CDR3 region is CASSWGLAGGSNEQFF. The CDR3 DNA is TGTGCCAGCAGTTGGGGACTAGCGGGAGGGTCCAATGAGCAGTTCTTC.

The V and J genes are TRBV2 and TRBJ2-1, with TRBD2 identical over 8 bases. The junction had 7 bases not matched to a gene; V was cut back by 3 bases and J by 3 bases. CDR1 and CDR2 (germline): SNHLY, FYNNEI. CDR3 length: 16 amino acids. This chain's CDR3 is CASSELAGGFYNEQFF. The CDR3 region has the DNA TGTGCCAGCAGTGAGTTGGCGGGGGGCTTCTACAATGAGCAGTTCTTC.

This chain links TRBV7-2 with TRBJ1-5; D perhaps matches TRBD1 (5 bases). The germline V and J ends were trimmed by 5 bases and 2 bases, with 10 bases remaining between them. Germline lookup yields CDR1 SGHTA and CDR2 FQGNSA. CDR3 length: 14 residues. CDR3 sequence reads: CASSAARGNQPQHF. The DNA of the CDR3 is TGTGCCAGCAGCGCCGCCAGGGGCAATCAGCCCCAGCATTTT. The variable domain in full, with the rest retrieved from reference TRBV7-2 and TRBJ1-5, is GAGVSQSPSNKVTEKGKDVELRCDPISGHTALYWYRQSLGQGLEFLIYFQGNSAPDKSGLPSDRFSAERTGGSVSTLTIQRTQQEDSAVYLCASSAARGNQPQHFGDGTRLSIL.

The J gene is TRBJ2-1, the V gene TRBV11-2, with TRBD2 matching 12 bases. Trimming cost V 2 bases and J 7 bases; bases outside gene matches: 6. Germline loops: CDR1 SGHAT, CDR2 FQNNGV. The CDR3 loop spans 16 amino acids. In DNA form, the CDR3 reads TGTGCCAGCAGCTTACTAGCGGGGGGGCAAGAAAATGAGCAGTTCTTC. Translating gives CASSLLAGGQENEQFF.

The CDR3 nucleotides read TGTGCCAGCAGTCGTAAATCCAGGGGGAATCAGCCCCAGCATTTT. Protein sequence: CASSRKSRGNQPQHF. The chain joins TRBV28 to TRBJ1-5; 7 bases align to TRBD1. The V gene's germline CDR1 is MDHEN and CDR2 SYDVKM. Germline trimming cut 5 bases from V and 4 bases from J; bases unmatched to any gene: 8. The CDR3 spans 15 residues.

The rearrangement uses TRBV19 and TRBJ2-1; D is perhaps TRBD2 (6 bases). CDR3 size: 16 residues. Germline lookup yields CDR1 LNHDA and CDR2 SQIVND (reference sequence). Trimming removed 7 bases at V and 4 bases at J, with 20 bases between. CDR3 sequence: CASTPPGAEGYNEQFF. CDR3 in DNA: TGTGCCAGTACTCCGCCGGGAGCGGAGGGGTACAATGAGCAGTTCTTC. Full variable domain (missing parts from reference TRBV19 and TRBJ2-1): DGGITQSPKYLFRKEGQNVTLSCEQNLNHDAMYWYRQDPGQGLRLIYYSQIVNDFQKGDIAEGYSVSREKKESFPLTVTSAQKNPTAFYLCASTPPGAEGYNEQFFGPGTRLTVL.

J is TRBJ2-1 and V is TRBV19; 10 bases are a match to TRBD2. Trimming removed 6 bases from V and 2 bases from J; junction bases left unmatched: 7. The CDR3 totals 16 residues. Per germline, CDR1 LNHDA and CDR2 SQIVND (reference sequence). CDR3 loop: CASRAQLAGTYNEQFF. CDR3 DNA sequence: TGTGCCAGTAGAGCCCAACTAGCGGGAACCTACAATGAGCAGTTCTTC.

This chain uses TRBV9 with TRBJ1-2, with 8 bases that match TRBD1. Germline values: CDR1 SGDLS, CDR2 YYNGEE. Losses at the gene ends were 0 bases for V and 8 bases for J; bases not matched to a gene: 6. The CDR3 loop spans 14 amino acids. CDR3 in DNA: TGTGCCAGCAGCGTAGATGGCAGGGGGCTAGGCTACACCTTC. Translation: CASSVDGRGLGYTF.

The V and J genes are TRBV3-1 (or the pseudogene TRBV3-2) and TRBJ1-1, with 9 bases matching TRBD1. Germline V CDR1 and CDR2: LGHDT, YNNKEL (reference sequence). V shed 0 bases, J shed 3 bases, and the junction held 14 bases outside the gene matches. The CDR3 sequence is 19 residues long. The chain's CDR3 is CASSQDRRDRVNLDTEAFF. As DNA, the CDR3 is TGTGCCAGCAGCCAAGATCGCCGGGACAGGGTGAATCTGGACACTGAAGCTTTCTTT.

This sequence joins TRBV2 and TRBJ1-2; D perhaps matches TRBD1 (5 bases). With 6 bases removed from V and 4 bases from J, the gap between germline ends came to 15 bases. The germline CDR1 and CDR2 sequences are SNHLY and FYNNEI. The CDR3 extends over 14 amino acids. CDR3 region: CASSLLEGPYGYTF. As DNA, the CDR3 is TGTGCCAGCAGCCTGCTGGAGGGGCCCTATGGCTACACCTTC.

This chain links TRBV7-6 with TRBJ2-7; no reliable D call. CDR1 and CDR2 (germline): SGHVS, FNYEAQ. The CDR3 has 14 amino acids. V dropped 5 bases and J dropped 0 bases, with 11 bases sitting between them. CDR3 nucleotides: TGTGCCAGCAGCCCCCATCCGGGCTCCTACGAGCAGTACTTC. Protein sequence: CASSPHPGSYEQYF.

A few counts support this clone. This chain uses TRBV2 with TRBJ1-5, with 9 positions matching TRBD1. With 10 bases clipped from V and 6 bases from J, the junction kept 7 bases outside the gene matches. The CDR3 length is 13 residues. The germline CDR1 and CDR2 sequences are SNHLY and FYNNEI. The CDR3 protein is CATRDRERQPQHF. The CDR3 region has the DNA TGTGCCACCCGGGACAGGGAACGTCAGCCCCAGCATTTT.

CDR3 DNA sequence: TGTGCCAGCAGCCTTGGACTAGCGGGGAGGGGCACAGATACGCAGTATTTT. This codes for CASSLGLAGRGTDTQYF. The chain is built from TRBV7-3 and TRBJ2-3, with TRBD2 matching 12 bases. The CDR3 runs to 17 residues. V lost 5 bases to trimming and J lost 1 base; unmatched junction nucleotides: 7. CDR1 SGHTA and CDR2 FQGTGA come from the germline V gene.

The V call is TRBV5-4, the J call TRBJ2-4; a possible D gene is TRBD1 (6 bases). This CDR3 is 16 amino acids long. From germline, CDR1 is SGHNT and CDR2 YYREEE (reference sequence). V was pared by 0 bases and J by 6 bases, with 16 bases between. The CDR3 here is CASSLDLTGYGNIQYF. For the CDR3, the DNA is TGTGCCAGCAGCTTGGACCTAACAGGGTATGGAAACATTCAGTACTTC.

The rearrangement uses TRBV3-1 (or the pseudogene TRBV3-2) and TRBJ2-7; D gene unclear. This CDR3 region has 14 residues. Germline CDR1 reads LGHDT; CDR2 reads YNNKEL (reference sequence). Trimming removed 4 bases from V and 5 bases from J, with 15 bases in between. The CDR3 bases are TGTGCCAGCAGCCCAGTGGTTGGCACCCACGAGCAGTACTTC. Residues: CASSPVVGTHEQYF.

This chain links TRBV7-2 with TRBJ1-1, with a weak D call TRBD1 (6 bases). Looked up from germline, CDR1 is SGHTA and CDR2 is FQGNSA. Trimming took off 2 bases at V and 1 base at J, with 11 bases between the two ends. The CDR3 runs to 15 residues. CDR3: CASSLLGAGNTEAFF. The CDR3 coding sequence is TGTGCCAGCAGCTTATTGGGGGCAGGGAACACTGAAGCTTTCTTT.

As DNA, the CDR3 is TGTGCCAGCAGCATCCTTGGGGGGGCGACAGATACGCAGTATTTT. Its protein product is CASSILGGATDTQYF. The V gene is TRBV7-2, the J gene TRBJ2-3; a possible D gene is TRBD2 (7 bases). Germline CDR1 SGHTA, CDR2 FQGNSA. V dropped 5 bases and J dropped 3 bases, with 15 bases sitting between them. CDR3 size: 15 residues.

This clone came up a few times. This sequence joins TRBV6-2 or TRBV6-3 and TRBJ2-2; 13 nucleotides agree with TRBD2. Trimming took 0 bases from V and 1 from J; bases not matched to a gene: 2. This CDR3 is 18 amino acids long. Germline V gene data show CDR1 as MNHEY and CDR2 as SVGEGT. CDR3 loop: CASSYSRTSGRNTGELFF. The DNA for the CDR3 is TGTGCCAGCAGTTACTCTCGGACTAGCGGGAGGAACACCGGGGAGCTGTTTTTT.

This clone is a singleton in its sample. The V gene is TRBV19, the J gene TRBJ2-1; D gene unclear. CDR3 length: 11 amino acids. V shed 7 bases and J shed 8 bases, with 9 bases lying between them. Per the germline V gene, CDR1 is LNHDA and CDR2 is SQIVND (reference sequence). The CDR3 DNA reads as TGTGCCAGTATGAACCGGGATGAGCAGTTCTTC. Translated: CASMNRDEQFF.

This clone was found a few times. The rearrangement links TRBV19 to TRBJ2-6; 9 nucleotides line up with TRBD1. Germline V lookup: CDR1 LNHDA, CDR2 SQIVND (reference sequence). The junction had 5 bases not matched to a gene; V was cut back by 8 bases and J by 0 bases. CDR3 length: 16 residues. The CDR3 nucleotides read TGTGCCAGTCGGGACAGGGTATCCTCTGGGGCCAACGTCCTGACTTTC. Translated: CASRDRVSSGANVLTF. Drawing the rest from reference TRBV19 and TRBJ2-6, the complete variable domain is DGGITQSPKYLFRKEGQNVTLSCEQNLNHDAMYWYRQDPGQGLRLIYYSQIVNDFQKGDIAEGYSVSREKKESFPLTVTSAQKNPTAFYLCASRDRVSSGANVLTFGAGSRLTVL.

The chain uses TRBV5-6 and TRBJ2-2; the D is unclear. The V gene's germline CDR1 is SGHDT and CDR2 YYEEEE. Trimming cost V 2 bases and J 4 bases, with 9 bases left between them. This CDR3 contains 14 residues. The CDR3 region is CASSLISLTGELFF. CDR3 nucleotide sequence: TGTGCCAGCAGCTTAATCTCCCTCACCGGGGAGCTGTTTTTT.

This chain uses TRBV7-9 with TRBJ1-4; no firm D call. The CDR3 spans 13 residues. Deletions cut 3 bases from V and 8 bases from J, with 10 bases between. Germline lookup yields CDR1 SEHNR and CDR2 FQNEAQ (reference sequence). CDR3 residues: CASSFREYEKLFF. In DNA, the CDR3 is TGTGCCAGCAGCTTTAGGGAGTACGAAAAACTGTTTTTT. Variable domain in full (rest from reference TRBV7-9 and TRBJ1-4): DTGVSQNPRHKITKRGQNVTFRCDPISEHNRLYWYRQTLGQGPEFLTYFQNEAQLEKSRLLSDRFSAERPKGSFSTLEIQRTEQGDSAMYLCASSFREYEKLFFGSGTQLSVL.

The chain couples TRBV12-3 or TRBV12-4 to TRBJ1-2; possible D gene TRBD1, 5 bases. Trimming left V 6 bases short and J 7 bases short, with 15 bases between. The CDR3 contains 13 residues. CDR3 loop: CASRAPGSFGYTF. CDR3 DNA sequence: TGTGCCAGCAGGGCCCCAGGGTCCTTTGGCTACACCTTC.

The rearrangement links TRBV9 to TRBJ2-5; 12 positions match TRBD2. Germline trimming cut 0 bases from V and 2 bases from J; bases unmatched to any gene: 8. The germline CDR1 and CDR2 sequences are SGDLS and YYNGEE. The CDR3 is 18 residues long. The DNA of the CDR3 is TGTGCCAGCAGCGTAGCCTCCACTAGCGGGGGGTCACAAGAGACCCAGTACTTC. Encoded protein: CASSVASTSGGSQETQYF.

The chain joins TRBV29-1 to TRBJ1-2, with D maybe TRBD1 (5 bases). The CDR3 length is 12 residues. Germline loops: CDR1 SQVTM, CDR2 ANQGSEA. V was shortened by 1 base and J by 7 bases, with 10 bases between the two germline ends. Here the CDR3 DNA reads TGCAGCGTTGAAGGGGCAGGGCCTGGCTACACCTTC. It is translated as CSVEGAGPGYTF.

This clone was detected a few times. The sample holds other DNA sequences that translate to the same CDR3. The rearrangement joins TRBV11-2 to TRBJ2-3; no clear D gene. V was cut by 5 bases and J by 4 bases, with 4 bases left in between. CDR3 length equals 11 residues. CDR1 is SGHAT and CDR2 is FQNNGV in the germline V gene. The CDR3 DNA reads as TGTGCCAGCAGCCCTGCAGATACGCAGTATTTT. The encoded protein is CASSPADTQYF.

The CDR3 DNA reads as TGTGCCAGCAGTTGGAGACAGGGAGAAGGCTATGGCTACACCTTC. It translates to CASSWRQGEGYGYTF. This chain uses TRBV6-6 with TRBJ1-2, with 7 bases fitting TRBD1. CDR3 length: 15 amino acids. CDR1 MNHNY and CDR2 SVGAGI come from the germline V gene (reference sequence). Trimming cost V 4 bases and J 4 bases; bases outside gene matches: 9.